The 10 T cell receptor beta chains below come from one sample, sequenced in a study of shared clonotypes between healthy human individuals. Only in-frame clones appear in the TCRdb table, and some are missing; sequencing was by immunoSEQ multiplex PCR. Of approximately 640,000 clones in the sample, around 72% were seen once. The sequenced sample consisted of memory CD4+ T cells sorted from blood. Subset described: CD45RA-negative fraction. The receptors stem from a woman between 25 and 40 years old in good health.

The chain uses TRBV15 and TRBJ2-1; no firm D call. V was clipped by 0 bases and J by 2 bases, with 8 bases between them. CDR1 and CDR2 from the germline V gene are LNHNV and YYDKDF (reference sequence). CDR3 length: 15 amino acids. Written as DNA, the CDR3 is TGTGCCACCAGCAGAGATAGTAGGCCCTACAATGAGCAGTTCTTC. This sequence encodes CATSRDSRPYNEQFF.

There are a few counts of this clone. The V gene is TRBV19, the J gene TRBJ2-3; 9 bases are a match to TRBD2. The CDR3 has 17 amino acids. V lost 5 bases, J lost 5 bases, and 14 bases stayed unmatched. In germline, CDR1 is LNHDA, CDR2 SQIVND (reference sequence). In nucleotides, the CDR3 is TGTGCCAGTAGTTCGGGGGCAATAGCGGGAGCGGGAGATACGCAGTATTTT. This codes for CASSSGAIAGAGDTQYF.

The chain combines TRBV7-2 with TRBJ2-7; D is perhaps TRBD1 or TRBD2 (6 bases each). V was cut by 1 base and J by 2 bases, with 9 bases left in between. In germline, CDR1 is SGHTA, CDR2 FQGNSA. This CDR3 contains 14 residues. The CDR3 loop reads CASSLGRGAYEQYF. CDR3 DNA: TGTGCCAGCAGCTTAGGGAGGGGGGCCTACGAGCAGTACTTC.

This clone has a single count. V usage is TRBV2 and J usage is TRBJ1-2; 10 bases map to TRBD1. CDR3 length equals 13 residues. The J segment lost 4 bases and the V segment lost 8 bases, leaving 4 bases of the junction unmatched. Germline CDR1 reads SNHLY; CDR2 reads FYNNEI. The CDR3 DNA follows: TGTGCCAGCCGGACAGGGGGTGGCTATGGCTACACCTTC. It encodes CASRTGGGYGYTF.

The rearrangement uses TRBV7-2 and TRBJ2-1, with 7 bases matching TRBD2. The V segment lost 6 bases and the J segment 4 bases; nucleotides outside the gene matches: 9. Germline CDR1 is SGHTA and CDR2 is FQGNSA. There are 15 residues in the CDR3. CDR3 nucleotide sequence: TGTGCCAGCAGGGCCCCGGGCGGGAGATACAATGAGCAGTTCTTC. Translated: CASRAPGGRYNEQFF.

The V gene is TRBV6-4, the J gene TRBJ2-1; 8 bases are a match to TRBD2. The J segment lost 3 bases and the V segment lost 4 bases, leaving 8 bases of the junction unmatched. Germline CDR1 MRHNA, CDR2 SNTAGT. The CDR3 covers 16 residues. CDR3 region: CASSAKSGGFYNEQFF. CDR3 DNA: TGTGCCAGCAGTGCGAAAAGCGGGGGATTCTACAATGAGCAGTTCTTC.

The CDR3 loop reads CASRLGAGNTIYF. The CDR3 DNA is TGTGCCAGCAGGCTGGGGGCTGGAAACACCATATATTTT. The chain uses TRBV28 and TRBJ1-3; maybe TRBD1 (5 bases). This CDR3 contains 13 residues. Germline values: CDR1 MDHEN, CDR2 SYDVKM. V lost 6 bases, J lost 2 bases, and 8 bases lay in between.

This chain connects TRBV28 to TRBJ1-1; possibly TRBD1 for D (5 bases). The germline V gene has CDR1 MDHEN and CDR2 SYDVKM. With 2 bases removed from V and 1 base from J, the gap between germline ends came to 11 bases. The CDR3 consists of 15 residues. The CDR3 nucleotides are TGTGCCAGCAGTTTAGGGGCCAGATCGAACACTGAAGCTTTCTTT. Translated, it gives CASSLGARSNTEAFF.

The chain employs TRBV6-6 and TRBJ1-4; no definite D call. V was shortened by 6 bases and J by 1 base, with 12 bases between the two germline ends. CDR1 and CDR2 (germline): MNHNY, SVGAGI (reference sequence). The CDR3 sequence is 15 residues long. Here the CDR3 reads CASSHSAGTNEKLFF. In DNA, the CDR3 is TGTGCCAGCAGCCACTCGGCCGGAACTAATGAAAAACTGTTTTTT.

The chain recombines TRBV12-5 with TRBJ1-5; D is unclear. The V gene lost 1 base and the J gene lost 1 base, with 8 bases spanning the gap. This CDR3 has 15 residues. Germline V gene sequence: CDR1 LGHNT, CDR2 FRNRAP. This CDR3 reads CASGLGGNSNQPQHF. The CDR3, as DNA: TGTGCTAGTGGTTTGGGAGGGAACAGCAATCAGCCCCAGCATTTT.